These 12 T cell receptor beta chains came from one sample sequenced in a study of graft-versus-host responses after intestinal transplantation. The protocol was immunoSEQ multiplex PCR, while the TCRdb copy is restricted to in-frame clones and leaves out a portion. The sample yields fewer than 120,000 clones, 93% seen once. Which antigens these TCRs recognize remains unknown. The starting material was unstimulated CD8+ T cells sorted from spleen or lymph node cells, obtained before intestinal transplant. Receptors originate from a human donor who received an intestinal transplant.

This chain uses TRBV4-1 with TRBJ2-7; D remains unclear. The length of the CDR3 is 13 residues. The V gene's germline CDR1 is MGHRA and CDR2 YSYEKL. V was cut by 1 base and J by 1 base, with 5 bases left in between. In DNA form, the CDR3 reads TGCGCCAGCAGCCAAGCGGTATCCTACGAGCAGTACTTC. Its protein is CASSQAVSYEQYF.

The genes are TRBV19 and TRBJ1-5; TRBD1 aligns across 7 bases. This CDR3 comprises 15 residues. Germline values: CDR1 LNHDA, CDR2 SQIVND (reference sequence). V shed 10 bases, J shed 0 bases, and the junction held 9 bases outside the gene matches. CDR3 sequence: CATQSTGYSNQPQHF. The CDR3 bases are TGTGCCACCCAATCGACAGGGTATAGCAATCAGCCCCAGCATTTT. The variable domain in full, completed from reference TRBV19 and TRBJ1-5, reads DGGITQSPKYLFRKEGQNVTLSCEQNLNHDAMYWYRQDPGQGLRLIYYSQIVNDFQKGDIAEGYSVSREKKESFPLTVTSAQKNPTAFYLCATQSTGYSNQPQHFGDGTRLSIL.

The chain is built from TRBV5-1 and TRBJ2-7; possibly TRBD2 for D (5 bases). This CDR3 is built from 14 residues. Germline loops: CDR1 SGHRS, CDR2 YFSETQ. V lost 0 bases, J lost 6 bases, and 13 bases lay in between. The CDR3 spells CASSLDPPAGEQYF. The CDR3 nucleotides are TGCGCCAGCAGCTTGGATCCGCCGGCGGGCGAGCAGTACTTC.

The chain combines TRBV27 with TRBJ2-5; 7 positions match TRBD2. The end of the DNA fits TRBJ2-7 better, so the J call may be wrong. The CDR3 is 15 residues long. The germline V gene encodes CDR1 MNHEY and CDR2 SMNVEV (reference sequence). DNA for the CDR3: TGTGCCAGCAGTTTAGGGGGGGACGGGTCCTACGAGCAGTACTTC. Protein: CASSLGGDGSYEQYF.

The chain has TRBV9 and TRBJ2-2, with a weak D call TRBD2 (5 bases). CDR3 length equals 21 residues. Trimming stripped 5 bases from V and 0 bases from J, with 29 bases between. Germline V gene data show CDR1 as SGDLS and CDR2 as YYNGEE. CDR3 loop: CASSDRADYSPSQSNTGELFF. CDR3 nucleotides: TGTGCCAGCAGTGATAGGGCAGACTACTCTCCCAGCCAATCGAACACCGGGGAGCTGTTTTTT. Full variable domain (rest looked up from reference TRBV9 and TRBJ2-2): DSGVTQTPKHLITATGQRVTLRCSPRSGDLSVYWYQQSLDQGLQFLIQYYNGEERAKGNILERFSAQQFPDLHSELNLSSLELGDSALYFCASSDRADYSPSQSNTGELFFGEGSRLTVL.

The genes are TRBV6-6 and TRBJ2-1; 8 nucleotides match TRBD2. V was clipped by 4 bases and J by 7 bases; unmatched bases: 9. The CDR3 extends over 15 amino acids. CDR1 is MNHNY, CDR2 SVGAGI, per germline (reference sequence). CDR3 in amino acids: CASSSSAGAVNEQFF. The CDR3 DNA sequence: TGTGCCAGCAGTTCGTCAGCGGGAGCGGTAAATGAGCAGTTCTTC.

Details on this clone: One end of the junction fails to match germline, which may point to a read error. The chain is built from TRBV7-7 and TRBJ2-5; D may correspond to TRBD1 or TRBD2 (5 bases each). Germline lookup yields CDR1 SSHAT and CDR2 FNYEAQ (reference sequence). This CDR3 comprises 14 residues. This CDR3 is CASSFGTEQETQYF. DNA for the CDR3: TGTGCTAGCAGCTTCGGGACGGAACAAGAGACCCAGTACTTC.

The genes are TRBV13 and TRBJ2-1; 14 positions agree with TRBD2. CDR3 size: 16 residues. The V gene end was trimmed by 0 bases and the J gene end by 5 bases; junction bases not matched to a gene: 0. CDR1 and CDR2 (germline): PRHDT, FYEKMQ (reference sequence). CDR3 amino acids: CASSLGTSGRDNEQFF. The CDR3 DNA sequence: TGTGCCAGCAGCTTAGGGACTAGCGGGAGGGACAATGAGCAGTTCTTC.

The gene calls are TRBV5-6 and TRBJ2-2, with 7 bases that match TRBD1. The J segment lost 3 bases and the V segment lost 4 bases, leaving 6 bases of the junction unmatched. The CDR3 has 15 residues. Per germline, CDR1 SGHDT and CDR2 YYEEEE. The CDR3 spells CASSNRGFYTGELFF. Here the CDR3 DNA reads TGTGCCAGCAGCAACAGGGGCTTCTACACCGGGGAGCTGTTTTTT.

The gene calls are TRBV19 and TRBJ1-2; D is unclear. Germline V gene data show CDR1 as LNHDA and CDR2 as SQIVND (reference sequence). CDR3 length: 14 residues. V lost 2 bases, J lost 2 bases, and 9 bases lay in between. The CDR3 DNA reads TGTGCCAGTAGTATACTCGGAGTAAACTATGGCTACACCTTC. This translates into CASSILGVNYGYTF.

This clone has a handful of counts. The chain couples TRBV7-9 to TRBJ2-7; D not resolved. Trimming cost V 4 bases and J 0 bases, with 10 bases left between them. In germline, CDR1 is SEHNR, CDR2 FQNEAQ (reference sequence). The CDR3 contains 14 residues. This chain's CDR3 is CASSSGITSYEQYF. The CDR3 DNA reads as TGTGCCAGCAGCTCTGGAATTACCTCCTACGAGCAGTACTTC.

The chain couples TRBV7-9 to TRBJ1-5; 8 bases are a match to TRBD1. This CDR3 spans 16 amino acids. V dropped 5 bases and J dropped 0; count of bases not matched to a gene: 6. Germline CDR1 reads SEHNR; CDR2 reads FQNEAQ (reference sequence). CDR3 in amino acids: CASSTGGDYSNQPQHF. CDR3 DNA sequence: TGTGCCAGCAGCACAGGGGGAGATTATAGCAATCAGCCCCAGCATTTT.